This section outlines one TCR beta chain sequence together with its context. Which antigen it targets is not known. No much larger clone is present one base from it, and per-base qualities are unavailable. The data stem from a study of OX40 agonist ivuxolimab in advanced cancers. With regard to the full study: The costimulatory receptor OX40 (CD134) was targeted by ivuxolimab, a fully human IgG2 agonistic monoclonal antibody. The paper reports the monotherapy dose-escalation portion (N of about 47 patients) of the phase I ivuxolimab trial. The purpose of peripheral TCRbeta sequencing was to test whether ivuxolimab changed TCR sequence diversity and led to clonal T-cell expansion. Among the roughly 52 dose-escalation patients, around 20 had hepatocellular carcinoma, 15 melanoma, 9 renal cell carcinoma and 9 head and neck cancer. Partial responses occurred in three dose-escalation patients: two with cutaneous melanoma and one with hepatocellular carcinoma. Intravenous ivuxolimab was administered to patients every 2 weeks at six dose levels: 0.01, 0.1, 0.3, 1.5, 3 and 10 mg/kg. Patients were allowed to have had prior anti-PD-1, anti-PD-L1 or anti-CTLA-4 therapy, and approximately 40% of the dose-escalation patients had been treated with checkpoint inhibitors. The dose-escalation cohort was about 83% male with a mean age of about 60 years, ranging from roughly 23 to 80.

To sequence the TCRbeta CDR3 region, genomic DNA was isolated from the sorted cells. The immunoSEQ Assay was used to sequence the TCRbeta CDR3 regions. TCRdb holds this immuneACCESS table with in-frame rearrangements only. Some clones are missing; in checked studies, unresolved V genes explain under half, and the rest has no known cause. The sample includes tens of thousands of clones, with 70% to 90% observed a single time. The ten largest clones capture around 2% of the sample. CDR1 is given as MNHNS and CDR2 as SASEGT, both from the germline V gene. The CDR3 covers 14 residues, taking in both the cysteine and the phenylalanine. Only the CDR3 DNA stays, 42 bases, in frame from base 1. Relative to germline, V is missing 7 bases and J is missing 6 bases, with 7 bases of the junction outside any gene match. Results the study describes overall, beyond this receptor: At doses of 0.1 to 3.0 mg/kg, clonal expansion of both CD4+ and CD8+ blood T cells was observed from baseline to week 6. The antigen specificity of the peripheral T cells that underwent clonal expansion was not determined. Low levels of normalized T-cell clonal expansion were also seen in some patients who did not respond. On average, CD8+ T cells showed more expanded clones than CD4+ T cells after ivuxolimab. In the 0.1-3.0 mg/kg groups, partial responders had among the lowest normalized peripheral clonal expansion, particularly in CD8+ T cells.

The trial excluded patients who had a history of autoimmune disease or were on systemic immunosuppression. Peripheral blood for TCR sequencing was collected from all dose cohorts at baseline, on cycle 4 day 1, and on cycle 7 day 1. Samples came from an open-label, multicenter, first-in-human phase I dose-escalation trial of ivuxolimab. The trial enrolled adults with locally advanced or metastatic head and neck squamous cell, hepatocellular, melanoma or renal cell carcinoma. Before TCR sequencing, CD4+ and CD8+ T cells were separately sorted from peripheral blood. This chain is built from TRBV6-1 and TRBJ2-1; the central 9 bases match TRBD2. Here the sequenced sample was CD4+ or CD8+ T cells sorted from blood, taken in a trial of the OX40 agonist ivuxolimab. The receptor comes from an adult with an advanced solid tumor such as melanoma, head and neck, liver or kidney cancer. The DNA reads as follows: TGTGCCAGCAATGCAGCGGGAGGTTTCAATGAGCAGTTCTTC. Its translation is CASNAAGGFNEQFF.